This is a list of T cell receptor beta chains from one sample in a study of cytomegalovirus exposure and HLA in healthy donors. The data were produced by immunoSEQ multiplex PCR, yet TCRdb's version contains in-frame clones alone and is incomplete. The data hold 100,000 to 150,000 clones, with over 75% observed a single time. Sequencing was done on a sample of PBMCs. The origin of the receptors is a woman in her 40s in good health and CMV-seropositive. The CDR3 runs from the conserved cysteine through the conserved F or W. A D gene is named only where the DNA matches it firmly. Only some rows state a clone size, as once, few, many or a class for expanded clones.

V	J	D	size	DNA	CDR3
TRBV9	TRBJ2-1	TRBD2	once	TGTGCCAGCAGCAAGGGTAGCGGGAGGGCCATCAATGAGCAGTTCTTC	CASSKGSGRAINEQFF
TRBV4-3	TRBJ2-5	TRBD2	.	TGCGCCAGCAGCCAAGATTTAGCGGGAGGGCCTGGTGAGACCCAGTACTTC	CASSQDLAGGPGETQYF
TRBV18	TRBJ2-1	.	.	TGTGCCAGCTCACCACGGCGGGACCCGGACAATGAGCAGTTCTTC	CASSPRRDPDNEQFF
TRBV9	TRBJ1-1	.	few	TGTGCCAGCAGCGGTACAGGGAGCACTGAAGCTTTCTTT	CASSGTGSTEAFF
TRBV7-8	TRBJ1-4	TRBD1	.	TGTGCCAGCAGCTTAGCCAACAGGGGCGGGTTTGAAAAACTGTTTTTT	CASSLANRGGFEKLFF
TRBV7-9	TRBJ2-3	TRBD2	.	TGTGCCAGCAGCCCGACTAGCGGGAGTCCAGATACGCAGTATTTT	CASSPTSGSPDTQYF
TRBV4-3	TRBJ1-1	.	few	TGCGCCAGCAGCCAATTACAGGGAACTGAAGCTTTCTTT	CASSQLQGTEAFF
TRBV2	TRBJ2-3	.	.	TGTGCCAGCAGCAGGACAGTTAGCACAGATACGCAGTATTTT	CASSRTVSTDTQYF
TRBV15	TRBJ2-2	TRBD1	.	TGTGCCACCAGCGGCTGGACAGGGGGTCACGGGGAGCTGTTTTTT	CATSGWTGGHGELFF
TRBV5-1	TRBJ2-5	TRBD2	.	TGCGCCAGCAGCTTGTCTAGCGGGGGTCAAGAGACCCAGTACTTC	CASSLSSGGQETQYF
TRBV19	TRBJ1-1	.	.	TGTGCCAGTAGCTTTCAGGGGAACACTGAAGCTTTCTTT	CASSFQGNTEAFF
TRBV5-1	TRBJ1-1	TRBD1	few	TGCGCCAGCAGTCCCGCGACAGGGCCGGAGACCTTGAACACTGAAGCTTTCTTT	CASSPATGPETLNTEAFF
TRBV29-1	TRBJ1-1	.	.	TGCAGCGTTCTAAGGGGGAACACTGAAGCTTTCTTT	CSVLRGNTEAFF
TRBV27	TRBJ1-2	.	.	TGTGCCACCGCGGCAGGGCGTGTAAACTATGGCTACACCTTC	CATAAGRVNYGYTF
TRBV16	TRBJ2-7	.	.	TGTGCCAGCAGCCAATCTGTACAAAACTACGAGCAGTACTTC	CASSQSVQNYEQYF
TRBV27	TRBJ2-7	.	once	TGTGCCAGCAGTTCCTCGGGGTACTTTTACGAGCAGTACTTC	CASSSSGYFYEQYF
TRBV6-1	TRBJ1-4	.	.	TGTGCCAGCGAGGGCGGGACGGCTAATGAAAAACTGTTTTTT	CASEGGTANEKLFF
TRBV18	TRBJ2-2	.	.	TGTGCCAGCTCACCACCTCAGGGGTTCACCGGGGAGCTGTTTTTT	CASSPPQGFTGELFF
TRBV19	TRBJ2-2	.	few	TGTGCCAGTAGTACCTCGGCGGTAGCCTACACCGGGGAGCTGTTTTTT	CASSTSAVAYTGELFF
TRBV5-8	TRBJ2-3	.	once	TGTGCCAGCAGCTTGGGTGGTCCAGGGAGCACAGATACGCAGTATTTT	CASSLGGPGSTDTQYF
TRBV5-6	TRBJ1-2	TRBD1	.	TGTGCCAGCAGCACCTCCGGGACAGCGAGTGGCTACACCTTC	CASSTSGTASGYTF
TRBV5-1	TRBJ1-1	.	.	TGCGCCAGCAGCTATGAGGACACTGAAGCTTTCTTT	CASSYEDTEAFF
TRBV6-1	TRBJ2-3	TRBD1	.	TGTGCCAGCGAGCGGGACAGGGGGACAGATACGCAGTATTTT	CASERDRGTDTQYF